The entry below gives a single TCR beta chain sequence along with its context. Its antigen is unidentified. The data were obtained in a study of cytomegalovirus exposure and HLA in healthy donors. On the study more broadly: About 85 million unique TCRs from HLA-typed donors were held in an early release of data.

CDR1 is SQVTM, CDR2 ANQGSEA, per germline. There are 14 residues in the CDR3. V was shortened by 6 bases and J by 0 bases, with 15 bases between the two germline ends. Whole-study results and caveats: Earlier analysis found most TCR beta V segments productive about 87% or about 30% of the time. An analysis was carried out later, and it reportedly showed fewer N-insertions in an Asian-associated ancestry cluster than the approximately 700-donor mean. Most observed TCR sequences were rare, whereas some public TCRs were detected in many donors.

The PCR made use of 60 Vbeta and 13 Jbeta primers. The repertoire was sequenced with immunoSEQ multiplex PCR; TCRdb's copy has only in-frame clones and lacks some. The sample is made up of some 130,000 clones, and the top ten hold 1.5% to 2% of it. Specimen: PBMCs. This TCR came from a woman aged 40 to 50 in good health and CMV-seropositive. The J gene is TRBJ2-7, the V gene TRBV29-1; possible D gene TRBD2, 6 bases. CDR3 DNA sequence: TGCAGCGTATACAGCGGGCCGAGCTCCTACGAGCAGTACTTC. This codes for CSVYSGPSSYEQYF.